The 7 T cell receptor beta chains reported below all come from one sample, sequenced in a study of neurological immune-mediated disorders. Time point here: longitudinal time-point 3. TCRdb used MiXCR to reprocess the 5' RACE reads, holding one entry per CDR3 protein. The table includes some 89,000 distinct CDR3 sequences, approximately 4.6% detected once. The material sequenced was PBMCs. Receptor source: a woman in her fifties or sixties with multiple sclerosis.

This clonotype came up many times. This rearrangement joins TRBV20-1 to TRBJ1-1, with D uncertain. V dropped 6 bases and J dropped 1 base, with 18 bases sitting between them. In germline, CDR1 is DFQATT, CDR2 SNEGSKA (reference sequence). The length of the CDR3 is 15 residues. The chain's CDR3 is CSAPRPFRENTEAFF. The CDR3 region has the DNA TGCAGTGCCCCCAGGCCCTTTCGGGAGAACACTGAAGCTTTCTTT.

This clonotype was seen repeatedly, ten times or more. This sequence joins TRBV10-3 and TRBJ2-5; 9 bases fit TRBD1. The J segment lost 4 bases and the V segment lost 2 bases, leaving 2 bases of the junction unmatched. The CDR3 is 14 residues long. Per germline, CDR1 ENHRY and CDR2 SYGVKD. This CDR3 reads CAISERTGVETQYF. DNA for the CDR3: TGTGCCATCAGTGAGAGGACAGGGGTAGAGACCCAGTACTTC.

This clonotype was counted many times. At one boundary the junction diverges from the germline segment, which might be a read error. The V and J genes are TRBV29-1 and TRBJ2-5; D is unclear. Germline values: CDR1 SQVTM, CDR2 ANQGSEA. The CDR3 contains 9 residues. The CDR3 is CSVEETQYF. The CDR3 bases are TGCAGCGTCGAAGAGACCCAGTACTTC. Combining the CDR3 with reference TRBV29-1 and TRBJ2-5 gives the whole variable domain SAVISQKPSRDICQRGTSLTIQCQVDSQVTMMFWYRQQPGQSLTLIATANQGSEATYESGFVIDKFPISRPNLTFSTLTVSNMSPEDSSIYLCSVEETQYFGPGTRLLVL.

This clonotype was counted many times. CDR3 DNA sequence: TGTGCCAGCTCACCAGGGACAGGGGGTTCGCAGCCCCAGCATTTT. Its translation is CASSPGTGGSQPQHF. V is TRBV18 and J is TRBJ1-5, with 11 bases matching TRBD1. Germline lookup yields CDR1 KGHSH and CDR2 LQKENI. There are 15 residues in the CDR3. The V gene end was trimmed by 2 bases and the J gene end by 7 bases; junction bases not matched to a gene: 4.

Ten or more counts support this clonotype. This chain's CDR3 is CASSLGGGGPGYEQYF. The CDR3 coding sequence is TGCGCCAGCAGCTTGGGGGGTGGAGGTCCGGGCTACGAGCAGTACTTC. The chain employs TRBV5-1 and TRBJ2-7; D possibly corresponds to TRBD2 (5 bases). Trimming took 0 bases from V and 3 from J, leaving 16 bases between them. From germline, CDR1 is SGHRS and CDR2 YFSETQ. This CDR3 has 16 amino acids.

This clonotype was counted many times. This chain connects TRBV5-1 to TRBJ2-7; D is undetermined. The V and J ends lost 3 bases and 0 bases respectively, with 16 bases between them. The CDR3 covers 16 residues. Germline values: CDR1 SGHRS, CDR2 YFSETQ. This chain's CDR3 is CASSSPPGRSSYEQYF. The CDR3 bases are TGCGCCAGCAGCTCCCCCCCCGGCCGGAGCTCCTACGAGCAGTACTTC.

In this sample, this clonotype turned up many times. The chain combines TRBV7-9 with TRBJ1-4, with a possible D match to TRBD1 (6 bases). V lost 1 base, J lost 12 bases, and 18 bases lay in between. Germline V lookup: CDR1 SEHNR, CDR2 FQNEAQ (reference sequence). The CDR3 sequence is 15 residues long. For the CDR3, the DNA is TGTGCCAGCAGCTTAGGGGGGCAGGCCGGGCGAGAACTGTTTTTT. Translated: CASSLGGQAGRELFF. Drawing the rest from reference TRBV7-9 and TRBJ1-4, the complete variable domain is DTGVSQNPRHKITKRGQNVTFRCDPISEHNRLYWYRQTLGQGPEFLTYFQNEAQLEKSRLLSDRFSAERPKGSFSTLEIQRTEQGDSAMYLCASSLGGQAGRELFFGSGTQLSVL.